This TCR beta chain comes out of a study of siplizumab effects on memory and regulatory T cells. Study-wide points: About 75-97% of proliferating CD4+ or CD8+ clones had no assignable naive or memory phenotype. Alloreactive clones mapping to unstimulated subsets formed only a minor fraction. Alloreactive sequences whose origin lay in unstimulated CD4+ memory cells were significantly reduced by siplizumab.

Per sample, the assay covered roughly 9.2 x 10^4 TCR templates. The repertoire was sequenced with immunoSEQ multiplex PCR; TCRdb's copy has only in-frame clones and lacks some. The sample includes 110,000 or so clones, roughly 95% seen only once; the top ten take around 0.16%. Comment on this clone: Its target is not known.

Trimming left V 4 bases short and J 0 bases short, with 10 bases between. The CDR3 loop spans 16 amino acids. The germline CDR1 and CDR2 sequences are LGHNA and YSLEER. The V gene is TRBV4-3, the J gene TRBJ1-6; D remains ambiguous. The sample consisted of non-Treg CD4+ T cells sorted from blood. This receptor was taken from a human donor in good health. CDR3 nucleotide sequence: TGCGCCAGCAGCCCGGACTTTAACTCCTATAATTCACCCCTCCACTTT. Translating gives CASSPDFNSYNSPLHF.